This T cell receptor (beta chain) came from a study of cytomegalovirus exposure and HLA in healthy donors. Study outcomes and limitations: Later analysis identified a missense DCLRE1C variant that was linked to TCR beta V- and J-gene trimming. About 90% or about 30% of the time was how often most TCR beta V segments were productive, according to an earlier analysis. Confirmation was obtained in vitro that three CMV-associated chains are specific for CMV antigens.

With respect to this clone: Its target is unknown.

The PCR ran on 60 Vbeta and 13 Jbeta primers. Sequencing used immunoSEQ multiplex PCR; TCRdb keeps in-frame clones, though not all of them. This table holds 65,000 to 90,000 clones, 65% to 85% found once. In germline, CDR1 is SGHTA, CDR2 FQGNSA. The CDR3 covers 16 residues. The germline V and J ends were trimmed by 0 bases and 1 base, with 9 bases remaining between them. The V and J genes are TRBV7-2 and TRBJ1-4; D might be TRBD1 (5 bases). The sample consisted of PBMCs. This TCR was recovered from a man aged 70 or older in good health and CMV-seronegative. CDR3 residues: CASSLAWRGTNEKLFF. For the CDR3, the DNA is TGTGCCAGCAGCTTAGCGTGGAGGGGAACTAATGAAAAACTGTTTTTT.